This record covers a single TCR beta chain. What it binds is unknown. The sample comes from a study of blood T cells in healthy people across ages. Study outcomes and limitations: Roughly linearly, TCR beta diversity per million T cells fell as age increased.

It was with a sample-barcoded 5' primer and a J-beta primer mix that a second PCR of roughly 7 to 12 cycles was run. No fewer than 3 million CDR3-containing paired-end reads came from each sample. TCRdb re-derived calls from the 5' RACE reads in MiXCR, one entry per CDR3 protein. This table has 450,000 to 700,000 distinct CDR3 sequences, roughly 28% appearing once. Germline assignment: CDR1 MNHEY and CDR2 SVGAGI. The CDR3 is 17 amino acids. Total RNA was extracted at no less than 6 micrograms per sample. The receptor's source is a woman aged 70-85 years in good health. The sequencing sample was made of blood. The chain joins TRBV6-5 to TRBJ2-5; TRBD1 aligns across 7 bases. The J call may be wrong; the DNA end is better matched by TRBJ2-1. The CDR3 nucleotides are TGTGCCAGCAGTTCCCTACAGGGGCCCCTAACCAACAATGAGCAGTTCTTC. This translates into CASSSLQGPLTNNEQFF.